This T cell receptor (beta chain) was recorded in a study of spatial heterogeneity in lung cancer. The CDR3 consists of 13 residues. V was shortened by 3 bases and J by 5 bases, with 13 bases between the two germline ends. From germline, CDR1 is SQVTM and CDR2 ANQGSEA. Regarding time point: sample taken at primary tumor resection. Without sorting, whole RNA was sequenced from tumor, nontumor lung or frozen PBMC. The donors were 72 patients with non-small cell lung cancer that was early-stage and untreated. One entry per CDR3 protein, called by TCRdb with MiXCR from the 5' RACE reads. The table lists around 40,000 distinct CDR3 sequences, roughly 5.2% of them singletons. This clonotype was observed at least ten times.

This clonotype originated in a male donor with early-stage non-small cell lung cancer. The sample in question was PBMCs, obtained at surgery. V is TRBV29-1 and J is TRBJ1-2; D is unresolved. As DNA, the CDR3 is TGCAGCGTTGAGGGAATCGCGAATTATGGCTACACCTTC. It is translated as CSVEGIANYGYTF.